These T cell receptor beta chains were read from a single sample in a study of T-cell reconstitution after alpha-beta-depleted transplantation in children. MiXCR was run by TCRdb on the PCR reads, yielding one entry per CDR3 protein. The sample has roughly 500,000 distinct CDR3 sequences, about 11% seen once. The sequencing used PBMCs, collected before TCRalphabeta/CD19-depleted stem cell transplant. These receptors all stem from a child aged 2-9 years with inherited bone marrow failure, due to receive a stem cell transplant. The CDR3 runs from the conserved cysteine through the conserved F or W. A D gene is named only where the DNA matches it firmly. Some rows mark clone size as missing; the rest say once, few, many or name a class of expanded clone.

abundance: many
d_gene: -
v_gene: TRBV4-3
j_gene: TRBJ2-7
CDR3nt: TGCGCCAGCAGCCAAGGAACGAACGAGCAGTACTTC
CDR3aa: CASSQGTNEQYF

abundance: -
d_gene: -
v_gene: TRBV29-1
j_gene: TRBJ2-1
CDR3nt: TGCAGCGCCGTGCCAGGGGATAGCGTGCAGTTCTTC
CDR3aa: CSAVPGDSVQFF

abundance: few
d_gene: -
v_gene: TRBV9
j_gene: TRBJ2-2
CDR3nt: TGTGCCAGCAGCGTCCGGGGTTTTGGGCCCGGGGAGCTGTTTTTT
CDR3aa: CASSVRGFGPGELFF

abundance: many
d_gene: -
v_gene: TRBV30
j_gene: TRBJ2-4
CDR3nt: TGTGCCTGGTCCCCGGGGTCATTACTTTCCGGAAACATTCAGTACTTC
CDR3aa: CAWSPGSLLSGNIQYF

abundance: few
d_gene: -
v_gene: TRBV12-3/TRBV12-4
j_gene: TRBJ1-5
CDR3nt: TGTGCCAGCAAAACGGAGAATCAGCCCCAGCATTTT
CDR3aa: CASKTENQPQHF

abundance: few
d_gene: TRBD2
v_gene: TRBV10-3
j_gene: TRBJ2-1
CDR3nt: TGTGCCATCAGTTCTAGAGCGGGAGGGCCCCTAGAGCAGTTCTTC
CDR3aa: CAISSRAGGPLEQFF

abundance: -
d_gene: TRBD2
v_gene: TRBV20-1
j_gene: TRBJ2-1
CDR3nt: TGCAGTGCTAGAGATCAATGGACTAGCGGGAGTTCCAATGAGCAGTTCTTC
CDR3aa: CSARDQWTSGSSNEQFF

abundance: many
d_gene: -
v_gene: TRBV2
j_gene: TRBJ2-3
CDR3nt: TGTGCCAGCAGCGTCTCCGCGGGAGATACGCAGTATTTT
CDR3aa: CASSVSAGDTQYF

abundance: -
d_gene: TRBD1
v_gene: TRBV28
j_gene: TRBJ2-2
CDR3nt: TGTGCCAGCAGTTTACCGCAGGGGGTACGCTGGGCCACCGGGGAGCTGTTTTTT
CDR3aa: CASSLPQGVRWATGELFF

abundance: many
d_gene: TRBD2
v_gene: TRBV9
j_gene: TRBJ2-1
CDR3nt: TGTGCCAGCAGCCTTCTAGCGGCCCTCTACAATGAGCAGTTCTTC
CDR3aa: CASSLLAALYNEQFF

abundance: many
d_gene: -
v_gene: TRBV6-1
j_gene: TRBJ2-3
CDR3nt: TGTGCCAGCAGTGATCCAGCTATGGGGCAGCGCACAGATACGCAGTATTTT
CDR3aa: CASSDPAMGQRTDTQYF

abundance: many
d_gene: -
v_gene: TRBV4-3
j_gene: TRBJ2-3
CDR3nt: TGCGCCAGCAGCCCACGGTGGGTGGGCACAGATACGCAGTATTTT
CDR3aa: CASSPRWVGTDTQYF

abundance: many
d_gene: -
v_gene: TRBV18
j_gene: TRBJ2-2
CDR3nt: TGTGCCAGCTCACGACAACAGGGTCCCGGGGAGCTGTTTTTT
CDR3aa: CASSRQQGPGELFF

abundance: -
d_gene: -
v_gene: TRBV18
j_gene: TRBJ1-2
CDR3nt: TGTGCCAGCTCACCTGCGGGGGAAGGCTACACCTTC
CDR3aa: CASSPAGEGYTF

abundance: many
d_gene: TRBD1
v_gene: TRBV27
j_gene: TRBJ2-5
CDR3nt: TGTGCCAGCAGTCCGTCCCAGGGGGCTCTCCAAGAGACCCAGTACTTC
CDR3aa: CASSPSQGALQETQYF

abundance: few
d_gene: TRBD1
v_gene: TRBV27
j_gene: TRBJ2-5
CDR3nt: TGTGCCAGCAGTCTAGCTACAGGGGGCGGTGAGACCCAGTACTTC
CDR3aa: CASSLATGGGETQYF

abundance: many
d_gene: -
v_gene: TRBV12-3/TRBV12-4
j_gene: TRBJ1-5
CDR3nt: TGTGCCAGCACCCTAAATGTACAGTCCCGAGGCAATCAGCCCCAGCATTTT
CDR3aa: CASTLNVQSRGNQPQHF

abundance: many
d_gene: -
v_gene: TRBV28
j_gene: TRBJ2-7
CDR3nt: TGTGCCAGCAGTTACACAGTGACCTACGAGCAGTACTTC
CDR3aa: CASSYTVTYEQYF

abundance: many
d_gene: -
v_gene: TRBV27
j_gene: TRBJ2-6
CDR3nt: TGTGCCAGCAGTTTTAACTCTGGGGCCAACGTCCTGACTTTC
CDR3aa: CASSFNSGANVLTF

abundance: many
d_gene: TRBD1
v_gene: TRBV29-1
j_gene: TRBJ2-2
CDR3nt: TGCAGCGTGATGGGACAGGGGGAGAGCACCGGGGAGCTGTTTTTT
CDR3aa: CSVMGQGESTGELFF

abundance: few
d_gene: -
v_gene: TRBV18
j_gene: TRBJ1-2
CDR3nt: TGTGCCAGCTCACCACCGAGCGACGGCTCTAACTATGGCTACACCTTC
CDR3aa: CASSPPSDGSNYGYTF

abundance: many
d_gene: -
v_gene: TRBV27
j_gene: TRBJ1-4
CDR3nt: TGTGCCAGCAGTTCCGGGACCTATAATGAAAAACTGTTTTTT
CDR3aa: CASSSGTYNEKLFF

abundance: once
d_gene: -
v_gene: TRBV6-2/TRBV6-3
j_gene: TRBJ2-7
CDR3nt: TGTGCCAGCAGTTCCACTGTACTGAGCTCCTACGAGCTGTACTTC
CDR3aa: CASSSTVLSSYELYF

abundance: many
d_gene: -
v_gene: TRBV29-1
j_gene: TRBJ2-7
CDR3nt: TGCAGCGGGGTGCAGGGGTACGAGCAGTACTTC
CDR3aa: CSGVQGYEQYF

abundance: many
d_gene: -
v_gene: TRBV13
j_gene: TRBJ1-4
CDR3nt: TGTGCCAGCCGGGTGACGGCAACTAATGAAAAACTGTTTTTT
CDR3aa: CASRVTATNEKLFF

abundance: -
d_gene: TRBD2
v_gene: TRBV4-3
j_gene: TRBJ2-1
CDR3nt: TGCGCCAGCAGCCAAGATCGCCTAGCGGGAGGCACCAATGAGCAGTTCTTC
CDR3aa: CASSQDRLAGGTNEQFF

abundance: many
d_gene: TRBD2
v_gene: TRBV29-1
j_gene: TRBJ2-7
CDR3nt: TGCAGCGTTGAAGGGGGACTACCCTACGAGCAGTACTTC
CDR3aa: CSVEGGLPYEQYF

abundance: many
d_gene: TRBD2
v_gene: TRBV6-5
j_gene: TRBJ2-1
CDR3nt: TGTGCCAGCAGTACCGGGGGGGGACCCTACAATGAGCAGTTCTTC
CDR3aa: CASSTGGGPYNEQFF

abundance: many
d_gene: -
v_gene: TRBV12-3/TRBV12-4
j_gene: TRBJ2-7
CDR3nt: TGTGCCAGCAGTTCCTCCGCGTTCCGGGCAGGGTTATTCTACGAGCAGTACTTC
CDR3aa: CASSSSAFRAGLFYEQYF

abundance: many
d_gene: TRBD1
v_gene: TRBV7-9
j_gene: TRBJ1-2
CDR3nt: TGTGCCAGCAGCTTAGTCGGACAGGGGAGCGGCTACACCTTC
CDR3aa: CASSLVGQGSGYTF

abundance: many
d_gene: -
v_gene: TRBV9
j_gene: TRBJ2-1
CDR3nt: TGTGCCAGCAGCGTAGCCGCAGACAGGAGGCAGTTCTTC
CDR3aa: CASSVAADRRQFF

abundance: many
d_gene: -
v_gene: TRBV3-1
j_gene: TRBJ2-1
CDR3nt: TGTGCCAGCAGCCATCAGGGCAATGAGCAGTTCTTC
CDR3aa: CASSHQGNEQFF

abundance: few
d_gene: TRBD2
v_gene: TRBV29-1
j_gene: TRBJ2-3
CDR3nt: TGCAGCGTTGAAACGGCTAGCGGGACCAGCACAGATACGCAGTATTTT
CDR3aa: CSVETASGTSTDTQYF

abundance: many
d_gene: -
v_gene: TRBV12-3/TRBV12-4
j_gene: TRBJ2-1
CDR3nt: TGTGCCAGCTTCGCCGCGTCCTACAATGAGCAGTTCTTC
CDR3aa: CASFAASYNEQFF

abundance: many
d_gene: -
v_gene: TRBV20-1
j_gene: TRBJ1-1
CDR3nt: TGCAGTGCAAACACAGGCATGAACACTGAAGCTTTCTTT
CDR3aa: CSANTGMNTEAFF

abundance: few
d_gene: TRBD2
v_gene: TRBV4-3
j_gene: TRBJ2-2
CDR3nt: TGCGCCAGCAGCCAAGGCTGGGGGACTAGCGGCACCGGGGAGCTGTTTTTT
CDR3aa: CASSQGWGTSGTGELFF

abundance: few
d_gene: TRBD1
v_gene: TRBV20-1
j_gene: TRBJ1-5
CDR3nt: TGCAGTGCTGGGAGACAGGGGGCCGTGGGCAATCAGCCCCAGCATTTT
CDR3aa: CSAGRQGAVGNQPQHF

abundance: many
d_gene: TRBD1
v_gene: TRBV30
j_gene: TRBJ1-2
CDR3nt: TGTGCCGGACAGGGGAATAACTATGGCTACACCTTC
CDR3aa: CAGQGNNYGYTF

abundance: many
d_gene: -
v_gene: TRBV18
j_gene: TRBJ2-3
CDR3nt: TGTGCCAGCTCACCAAAGACTGCGGGCACAGATACGCAGTATTTT
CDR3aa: CASSPKTAGTDTQYF

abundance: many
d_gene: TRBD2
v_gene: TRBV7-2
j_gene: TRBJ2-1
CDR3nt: TGTGCCAGCAGCTCGCCTAGCGGTCCCTACAATGAGCAGTTCTTC
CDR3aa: CASSSPSGPYNEQFF

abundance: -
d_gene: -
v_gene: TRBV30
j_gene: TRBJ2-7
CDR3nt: TGTGCCTGGAGCAGACTCGGACTGTCCTACGAGCAGTACTTC
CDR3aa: CAWSRLGLSYEQYF

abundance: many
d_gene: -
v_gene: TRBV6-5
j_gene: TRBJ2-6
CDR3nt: TGTGCCAGCAGTTACCTCGGGAGTAAGTCTGGGGCCAACGTCCTGACTTTC
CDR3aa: CASSYLGSKSGANVLTF

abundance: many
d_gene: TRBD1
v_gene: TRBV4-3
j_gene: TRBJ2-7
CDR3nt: TGCGCCAGCAGCCTTAGGGGGCCGACAGTGGGCCAGGGGGAGCAGTACTTC
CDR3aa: CASSLRGPTVGQGEQYF

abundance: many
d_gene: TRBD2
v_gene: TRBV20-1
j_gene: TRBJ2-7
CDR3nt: TGCAGTGCTAGAGGTGGGACTAGCGGGAGTATGTACGAGCAGTACTTC
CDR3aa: CSARGGTSGSMYEQYF

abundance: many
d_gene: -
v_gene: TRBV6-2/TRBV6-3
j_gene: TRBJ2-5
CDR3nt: TGTGCCAGCAGTTACTACGGGAGTCTCCAAGAGACCCAGTACTTC
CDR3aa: CASSYYGSLQETQYF

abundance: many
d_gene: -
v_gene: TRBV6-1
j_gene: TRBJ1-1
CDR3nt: TGTGCCAGCAGTCCCCGGACGGAGAACACTGAAGCTTTCTTT
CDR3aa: CASSPRTENTEAFF

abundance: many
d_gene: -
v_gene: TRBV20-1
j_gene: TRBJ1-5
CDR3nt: TGCAGTGCTTTAGACAACAATCAGCCCCAGCATTTT
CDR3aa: CSALDNNQPQHF

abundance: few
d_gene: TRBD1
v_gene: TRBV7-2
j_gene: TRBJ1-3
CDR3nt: TGTGCCAGCAGCCTCGACCCCCGGACAGGTTGGGGAAACACCATATATTTT
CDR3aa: CASSLDPRTGWGNTIYF

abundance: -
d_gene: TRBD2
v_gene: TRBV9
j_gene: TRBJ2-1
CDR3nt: TGTGCCAGCAGCGTGGGACTAGCGGGACCTACTGAGCAGTTCTTC
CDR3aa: CASSVGLAGPTEQFF